Listed here are 27 T cell receptor beta chains from one sample, sequenced in a study of T cell responses to AZD1222 COVID-19 vaccine. Clones were read by immunoSEQ multiplex PCR, and TCRdb kept only the in-frame ones, dropping some. The sample lists some 150,000 clones, about nine tenths occurring once. The sequences come from peripheral blood, collected on day 0 of AZD1222 vaccination. The receptors were gathered from an adult in good health.

Turning to this clone: Other nucleotide sequences in the sample specify the same CDR3. This chain links TRBV7-8 with TRBJ1-1; TRBD1 might be the D (5 bases). The CDR3 runs to 13 residues. Per germline, CDR1 SGHVS and CDR2 FQNEAQ. V was cut by 4 bases and J by 8 bases, with 14 bases left in between. The CDR3 nucleotides read TGTGCCAGCAGCTCCGGACAAGCCAGGGAAGCTTTCTTT. Amino acid sequence: CASSSGQAREAFF.

The rearrangement links TRBV12-3 or TRBV12-4 to TRBJ2-7, with D tentatively TRBD2 (6 bases). With 4 bases removed from V and 6 bases from J, the gap between germline ends came to 13 bases. The CDR3 is 13 residues long. The CDR3 is CASSSGTGREQYF. CDR3 nucleotides: TGTGCCAGCAGTTCGGGGACTGGCCGCGAGCAGTACTTC.

V is TRBV30 and J is TRBJ1-1; D gene ambiguous. The ends were cut back, 0 bases at V and 5 bases at J, with 10 bases in the middle. The CDR3 sequence is 13 residues long. Germline V CDR1 and CDR2: GTSNPN, SVGIG (reference sequence). The CDR3 protein is CAWSVTPLTEAFF. The CDR3 nucleotides read TGTGCCTGGAGTGTAACCCCCTTGACTGAAGCTTTCTTT.

The chain carries TRBV14 and TRBJ1-2; D is perhaps TRBD1 (5 bases). CDR1 is SGHDN and CDR2 is FVKESK in the germline V gene. V was clipped by 2 bases and J by 4 bases, with 17 bases between them. CDR3 length equals 16 residues. The CDR3: CASSQRRSAGFYGYTF. As DNA, the CDR3 is TGTGCCAGCAGCCAACGGAGGAGCGCAGGGTTCTATGGCTACACCTTC.

This clone has just one count. V gene TRBV15 combines with J gene TRBJ2-1; maybe TRBD2 (6 bases). CDR1 LNHNV and CDR2 YYDKDF come from the germline V gene (reference sequence). The CDR3 runs to 12 residues. The V end was cut by 8 bases, the J end by 3 bases, with 8 bases between. CDR3 amino acids: CATRGGYNEQFF. For the CDR3, the DNA is TGTGCCACCCGGGGAGGCTACAATGAGCAGTTCTTC.

V usage is TRBV19 and J usage is TRBJ1-4, with unresolved D. The CDR3 is 16 residues long. Germline lookup yields CDR1 LNHDA and CDR2 SQIVND (reference sequence). V was pared by 4 bases and J by 8 bases, with 20 bases between. The DNA of the CDR3 is TGTGCCAGTAGTACGCCCTCCCGGGCGGGAGGGGAAAAACTGTTTTTT. Translation gives CASSTPSRAGGEKLFF. Based on the CDR3 plus reference TRBV19 and TRBJ1-4, the full variable domain is DGGITQSPKYLFRKEGQNVTLSCEQNLNHDAMYWYRQDPGQGLRLIYYSQIVNDFQKGDIAEGYSVSREKKESFPLTVTSAQKNPTAFYLCASSTPSRAGGEKLFFGSGTQLSVL.

The chain carries TRBV7-2 and TRBJ1-6, with 7 bases that match TRBD1. The CDR3 runs 18 residues. The germline CDR1 and CDR2 sequences are SGHTA and FQGNSA. V lost 4 bases and J lost 0; bases outside the gene matches: 9. CDR3 in DNA: TGTGCCAGCAGCTGGTCCGGGACAGTGAGCTCCTATAATTCACCCCTCCACTTT. Translation gives CASSWSGTVSSYNSPLHF.

The chain combines TRBV9 with TRBJ1-1; 8 nucleotides align to TRBD1. The germline V gene has CDR1 SGDLS and CDR2 YYNGEE. Unmatched junction bases numbered 8, after V lost 0 bases and J lost 4 bases. CDR3 length equals 16 residues. The chain's CDR3 is CASSVAGGREATEAFF. In DNA, the CDR3 is TGTGCCAGCAGCGTAGCAGGGGGCAGGGAGGCCACTGAAGCTTTCTTT.

For the CDR3, the DNA is TGTGCCAGCAGGCCGGGACAGGCTAACTATGGCTACACCTTC. Its translation is CASRPGQANYGYTF. This sequence joins TRBV28 and TRBJ1-2; 8 bases match TRBD1. CDR3 length: 14 residues. The germline V gene has CDR1 MDHEN and CDR2 SYDVKM. V lost 6 bases to trimming and J lost 0 bases; unmatched junction nucleotides: 3.

The chain links TRBV11-3 to TRBJ2-1; a possible D gene is TRBD2 (5 bases). CDR1 and CDR2 from the germline V gene are SGHNT and YENEEA. V lost 4 bases to trimming and J lost 0 bases, with 10 bases between them. The CDR3 contains 15 residues. The CDR3 sequence is CASSSEGSSYNEQFF. CDR3 coding DNA: TGTGCCAGCAGCTCCGAGGGTAGCTCCTACAATGAGCAGTTCTTC.

The V and J genes are TRBV11-2 and TRBJ2-1; D unclear. Germline V gives CDR1 SGHAT, CDR2 FQNNGV. The CDR3 sequence is 16 residues long. Trimming stripped 1 base from V and 5 bases from J, with 15 bases between. In nucleotides, the CDR3 is TGTGCCAGCAGCTTAGGGCACGTAAGCCGGAACAATGAGCAGTTCTTC. It encodes CASSLGHVSRNNEQFF.

The chain uses TRBV5-8 and TRBJ2-3; 7 bases align to TRBD2. The V gene's germline CDR1 is SGHTS and CDR2 YDEGEE. The CDR3 contains 15 residues. J lost 2 bases, V lost 4 bases, and 7 bases had no gene match. For the CDR3, the DNA is TGTGCCAGCAGCCCGGACGGGGGGTACACAGATACGCAGTATTTT. Encoded protein: CASSPDGGYTDTQYF.

The gene calls are TRBV5-1 and TRBJ2-1; 15 bases match TRBD2. J was trimmed by 0 bases and V by 2 bases; bases with no gene match: 9. The CDR3 length is 20 residues. Germline CDR1 and CDR2: SGHRS and YFSETQ. For the CDR3, the DNA is TGCGCCAGCAGCTTCTCGCGGACTAGCGGGGGGGCCATCTCCTACAATGAGCAGTTCTTC. It is translated as CASSFSRTSGGAISYNEQFF.

The chain has TRBV20-1 and TRBJ1-1; D is uncertain. The CDR3 is 12 amino acids. Germline assignment: CDR1 DFQATT and CDR2 SNEGSKA (reference sequence). Trimming cost V 4 bases and J 6 bases, with 12 bases left between them. CDR3 region: CSATDGRSEAFF. CDR3 DNA: TGCAGTGCTACTGACGGGAGGTCTGAAGCTTTCTTT.

The chain combines TRBV4-1 with TRBJ1-2; 7 bases agree with TRBD1. There are 15 residues in the CDR3. The trim removed 2 bases at V and 2 bases at J, leaving 5 bases unmatched. Germline V gene lookup returns CDR1 MGHRA and CDR2 YSYEKL. Here the CDR3 DNA reads TGCGCCAGCAGCCAACGGACAGGCGAAAACTATGGCTACACCTTC. Its protein is CASSQRTGENYGYTF.

The chain links TRBV7-2 to TRBJ1-3; D is undetermined. V was pared by 5 bases and J by 4 bases, with 18 bases between. CDR3 length: 16 residues. Germline CDR1 reads SGHTA; CDR2 reads FQGNSA. This CDR3 is CASSPRRHSLGNTIYF. The CDR3 nucleotides are TGTGCCAGCAGCCCTCGTCGACATTCCCTCGGAAACACCATATATTTT.

The rearrangement uses TRBV19 and TRBJ1-4, with TRBD1 as a possible D gene (6 bases). V was cut by 8 bases and J by 8 bases, with 15 bases left in between. The CDR3 totals 13 residues. Germline CDR1 reads LNHDA; CDR2 reads SQIVND (reference sequence). For the CDR3, the DNA is TGTGCCAGTGAGGCCAGGGGAACCGAAAAACTGTTTTTT. This encodes CASEARGTEKLFF.

The rearrangement links TRBV18 to TRBJ1-5; TRBD1 is a possible D gene (6 bases). From germline, CDR1 is KGHSH and CDR2 LQKENI. This CDR3 is built from 14 residues. V was trimmed by 4 bases and J by 8 bases, leaving 15 bases between them. CDR3 DNA: TGTGCCAGCTCACGAACAGGGAGTGATGAGCCCCAGCATTTT. Its translation: CASSRTGSDEPQHF. Filled out from reference TRBV18 and TRBJ1-5, the complete variable domain reads NAGVMQNPRHLVRRRGQEARLRCSPMKGHSHVYWYRQLPEEGLKFMVYLQKENIIDESGMPKERFSAEFPKEGPSILRIQQVVRGDSAAYFCASSRTGSDEPQHFGDGTRLSIL.

The V call is TRBV6-2 or TRBV6-3, the J call TRBJ2-7; D gene ambiguous. This CDR3 region has 13 residues. Germline-derived CDR1 and CDR2 are MNHEY and SVGEGT. With 0 bases removed from V and 9 bases from J, the gap between germline ends came to 12 bases. CDR3: CASSYSNFPGQYF. The CDR3 region has the DNA TGTGCCAGCAGTTACTCGAATTTCCCGGGGCAGTACTTC.

This chain joins TRBV12-5 and TRBJ1-3; D uncertain. This CDR3 has 14 amino acids. The germline V gene has CDR1 LGHNT and CDR2 FRNRAP. Trimming removed 7 bases at V and 0 bases at J, with 10 bases between. The CDR3 bases are TGTGCTAGTGCCCCGGGGTTCTCTGGAAACACCATATATTTT. The encoded protein is CASAPGFSGNTIYF.

The chain is built from TRBV11-3 and TRBJ2-2, with D maybe TRBD1 (5 bases). CDR1 SGHNT and CDR2 YENEEA come from the germline V gene. The CDR3 consists of 17 residues. V was shortened by 1 base and J by 0 bases, with 12 bases between the two germline ends. Here the CDR3 DNA reads TGTGCCAGCAGCTTAGTAGCAGGGTCCGCGAACACCGGGGAGCTGTTTTTT. This gives the protein CASSLVAGSANTGELFF.

V and J are TRBV18 and TRBJ1-3, with 8 positions matching TRBD1. The CDR3 totals 18 residues. Germline V lookup: CDR1 KGHSH, CDR2 LQKENI. The junction had 14 bases not matched to a gene; V was cut back by 1 base and J by 6 bases. The CDR3, as DNA: TGTGCCAGCTCACCACTCGTTGGACAGGGTAGAATGGAAAACACCATATATTTT. It codes for CASSPLVGQGRMENTIYF.

The chain is built from TRBV6-1 and TRBJ1-2, with 7 bases that match TRBD1. In germline, CDR1 is MNHNS, CDR2 SASEGT. There are 15 residues in the CDR3. With 2 bases clipped from V and 4 bases from J, the junction kept 7 bases outside the gene matches. CDR3 region: CASSELTGDTYGYTF. CDR3 bases: TGTGCCAGCAGTGAACTAACAGGGGACACCTATGGCTACACCTTC.

The chain employs TRBV30 and TRBJ1-1, with a tentative D call TRBD1 (5 bases). The CDR3 consists of 12 residues. Germline V gives CDR1 GTSNPN, CDR2 SVGIG (reference sequence). Trimming took 8 bases from V and 5 from J, leaving 15 bases between them. The CDR3 region has the DNA TGTGCCGCCGCAGGGTATCGAACTGAAGCTTTCTTT. Translating it yields CAAAGYRTEAFF.

The rearrangement joins TRBV7-8 to TRBJ1-6; D is perhaps TRBD1 (6 bases). The germline CDR1 and CDR2 sequences are SGHVS and FQNEAQ. V gave up 1 base and J gave up 10 bases, with 11 bases separating them. This CDR3 spans 14 amino acids. The CDR3: CASSLDRGVSPLHF. Here the CDR3 DNA reads TGTGCCAGCAGCTTAGATAGGGGGGTATCACCCCTCCACTTT.

This clone was seen a single time. This sequence joins TRBV3-1 (or the pseudogene TRBV3-2) and TRBJ2-7; D unresolved. Looked up from germline, CDR1 is LGHDT and CDR2 is YNNKEL (reference sequence). Trimming took off 1 base at V and 2 bases at J, with 12 bases between the two ends. This CDR3 has 15 residues. CDR3 in DNA: TGTGCCAGCAGCCAAGGTCCGGAGCCAACCTACGAGCAGTACTTC. Amino acid sequence: CASSQGPEPTYEQYF.

The V gene is TRBV11-2, the J gene TRBJ2-7; a possible D gene is TRBD2 (5 bases). Germline-derived CDR1 and CDR2 are SGHAT and FQNNGV. The CDR3 totals 12 residues. V was trimmed by 2 bases and J by 7 bases, leaving 9 bases between them. This CDR3 is CASSLKGGEQYF. The CDR3 bases are TGTGCCAGCAGCTTAAAGGGCGGGGAGCAGTACTTC.